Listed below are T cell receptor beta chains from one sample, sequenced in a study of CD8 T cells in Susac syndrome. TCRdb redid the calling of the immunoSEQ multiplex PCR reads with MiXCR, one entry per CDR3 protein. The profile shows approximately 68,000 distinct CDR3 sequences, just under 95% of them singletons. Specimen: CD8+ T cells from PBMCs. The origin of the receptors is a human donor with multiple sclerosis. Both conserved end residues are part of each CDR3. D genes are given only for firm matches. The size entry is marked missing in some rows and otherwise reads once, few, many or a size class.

TGCAGTGCTACGACAGGGGGGTACGAGCAGTACTTC CSATTGGYEQYF once TRBJ2-7 TRBD1 TRBV20-1
TGTGCCAGCATTGGCAGCGTCTCCTCCTACAATGAGCAGTTCTTC CASIGSVSSYNEQFF - TRBJ2-1 - TRBV6-6
TGTGCCAGTACCCTAGGACAGGCCTCCTACAATGAGCAGTTCTTC CASTLGQASYNEQFF - TRBJ2-1 TRBD1 TRBV19
TGTGCCAGCTCACCCAATCCGGTAGCCTCGCTGCACGAGCAGTACTTC CASSPNPVASLHEQYF - TRBJ2-7 - TRBV18
TGTGCCAGCAGTGTGGGACTAGCGGAGGCCTACTCCTACGAGCAGTACTTC CASSVGLAEAYSYEQYF - TRBJ2-7 TRBD2 TRBV6-1
TGTGCCAGCAGCTCTGGGACAGACCGCAATCAGCCCCAGCATTTT CASSSGTDRNQPQHF - TRBJ1-5 TRBD1 TRBV7-9
TGTGCCAGCAGCACAGACACTCCCGCCCTCTCCTACGAGCAGTACTTC CASSTDTPALSYEQYF - TRBJ2-7 - TRBV12-3/TRBV12-4
TGTGCCAGCAGCTTAGCAAACGCAGGGGTGATGAACACTGAAGCTTTCTTT CASSLANAGVMNTEAFF - TRBJ1-1 - TRBV7-8
TGTGCCAGCAGCGCGTCGGGAAACACTGAAGCTTTCTTT CASSASGNTEAFF - TRBJ1-1 - TRBV7-9
TGTGCCAGCAGCTTAAGGACAGGGGGAATTTACGAGCAGTACTTC CASSLRTGGIYEQYF - TRBJ2-7 TRBD1 TRBV9
TGTGCCAGCAGCTCGGAACCTACCCCGAACACTGAAGCTTTCTTT CASSSEPTPNTEAFF - TRBJ1-1 - TRBV9
TGCAGTGTTCCGTCGGGACAGGGTCTAATCTACGAGCAGTACTTC CSVPSGQGLIYEQYF - TRBJ2-7 TRBD1 TRBV20-1
TGTGCCAGCAGCCTCCGGGGCCCGGGGGATGAAGCTTTCTTT CASSLRGPGDEAFF once TRBJ1-1 - TRBV12-3/TRBV12-4
TGTGCCAGCAGTGGGCAGCGGGAGGGCTACGAGCAGTACTTC CASSGQREGYEQYF - TRBJ2-7 TRBD2 TRBV6-6
TGTGCCAGCCGCAGGTCGTCCGGCAGCTTAGAGACCCAGTACTTC CASRRSSGSLETQYF - TRBJ2-5 - TRBV2
TGTGCCACCAGCAGAGAATCAGGGGTCCCCACAGATACGCAGTATTTT CATSRESGVPTDTQYF - TRBJ2-3 - TRBV15
TGTGCCAGCAGTAGGACGGCGAGGAATCAGCCCCAGCATTTT CASSRTARNQPQHF once TRBJ1-5 - TRBV27
TGTGCCAGCAGCTGGGAACGATCGAACACTGAAGCTTTCTTT CASSWERSNTEAFF - TRBJ1-1 - TRBV7-9
TGTGCCAGCAGCTTAGTAGGCGGGAGGGCCTACAATGAGCAGTTCTTC CASSLVGGRAYNEQFF - TRBJ2-1 TRBD2 TRBV7-8
TGCGCCAGCGGGAGGGGGAGCACTGAAGCTTTCTTT CASGRGSTEAFF - TRBJ1-1 - TRBV10-2
TGCAGCGCGCGGACAGGCGGCGGGGCCAACGTCCTGACTTTC CSARTGGGANVLTF - TRBJ2-6 TRBD1 TRBV29-1
TGTGCCAAAACAGGGAAGACTCCTGATACGCAGTATTTT CAKTGKTPDTQYF - TRBJ2-3 - TRBV2
TGCGCCAGCAGCCCTGGGCCCTTCGGCGAACTGTTTTTT CASSPGPFGELFF - TRBJ1-4 - TRBV4-1
TGTGCCAGCAGTGAAGCCCTATCATGGGCTGGGGCCAACGTCCTGACTTTC CASSEALSWAGANVLTF - TRBJ2-6 - TRBV2
TGTGCCAGCCTAGGACAGGGCTTAGTTGGCTACACCTTC CASLGQGLVGYTF - TRBJ1-2 TRBD1 TRBV6-5
TGTGCCAGCAGCCAAGATTCCGCACTAAACACTGAAGCTTTCTTT CASSQDSALNTEAFF - TRBJ1-1 - TRBV3-1
TGTGCCAGCAGCTTAGGGTACAATGAGCAGTTCTTC CASSLGYNEQFF few TRBJ2-1 - TRBV7-2
TGTGCCAGCAGCTTACAACGGGAAAATCAGCCCCAGCATTTT CASSLQRENQPQHF - TRBJ1-5 - TRBV13
TGCGCCAGCAGCCAAGTAAGGGACAGGGTGAACGAGCAGTACTTC CASSQVRDRVNEQYF - TRBJ2-7 TRBD1 TRBV4-1
TGTGCCAGCAGCCGACAGGGAGTCGGCTACACCTTC CASSRQGVGYTF - TRBJ1-2 TRBD1 TRBV5-6
TGTGCCAGCAGTGGCGGGACAGGCTTTCAAGAGACCCAGTACTTC CASSGGTGFQETQYF - TRBJ2-5 TRBD1 TRBV2